A single sample is the source of the 18 T cell receptor beta chains below, sequenced in a study of blood T cells in healthy people across ages. It was with a sample-barcoded 5' primer and a J-beta primer mix that a second PCR of roughly 7 to 12 cycles was run. TCRdb recomputed calls from the 5' RACE reads with MiXCR, one row per CDR3 protein. The sample includes nearly 1 million distinct CDR3 sequences, 51% of them seen just once. Source material: blood. The receptors here all came from a woman in her sixties in good health.

This clonotype was detected only a few times. The V gene is TRBV5-1, the J gene TRBJ1-2; 9 nucleotides align to TRBD1. CDR1 SGHRS and CDR2 YFSETQ come from the germline V gene. V lost 5 bases to trimming and J lost 4 bases; unmatched junction nucleotides: 9. This CDR3 spans 15 amino acids. CDR3 bases: TGCGCCAGCAGGAACGGGACAGGGAACTCCTATGGCTACACCTTC. Encoded protein: CASRNGTGNSYGYTF.

The chain has TRBV27 and TRBJ2-2, with a tentative D call TRBD2 (6 bases). CDR1 is MNHEY and CDR2 is SMNVEV in the germline V gene (reference sequence). This CDR3 contains 15 residues. V was trimmed by 5 bases and J by 5 bases, leaving 15 bases between them. The CDR3 DNA reads TGTGCCAGCAGTCAACAGCGGGCGATAACCGGGGAGCTGTTTTTT. Translating gives CASSQQRAITGELFF.

V gene TRBV14 combines with J gene TRBJ1-1; D is possibly TRBD1 (6 bases). Germline CDR1 SGHDN, CDR2 FVKESK. Deletions cut 0 bases from V and 9 bases from J, with 11 bases between. CDR3 length: 13 amino acids. The CDR3 DNA sequence: TGTGCCAGCAGCCAAGATTGGCAGGGGCAAGCTTTCTTT. Translated: CASSQDWQGQAFF.

This clonotype appeared a few times. The chain joins TRBV2 to TRBJ2-7, with TRBD2 identical over 12 bases. From germline, CDR1 is SNHLY and CDR2 FYNNEI. V lost 4 bases to trimming and J lost 2 bases; unmatched junction nucleotides: 3. The CDR3 runs to 15 residues. The chain's CDR3 is CASSGTSGTPYEQYF. CDR3 in DNA: TGTGCCAGCAGTGGGACTAGCGGGACTCCCTACGAGCAGTACTTC.

The genes are TRBV2 and TRBJ2-7; D gene ambiguous. V lost 11 bases and J lost 7, with 18 bases in between. The CDR3 has 12 residues. The V gene's germline CDR1 is SNHLY and CDR2 FYNNEI. The CDR3 coding sequence is TGTGCCGGCTCTTGGACGGTAGGGGAGCAGTACTTC. Its protein product is CAGSWTVGEQYF.

The chain recombines TRBV28 with TRBJ2-7; D gene uncertain. Trimming left V 5 bases short and J 3 bases short, with 11 bases between. This CDR3 has 13 amino acids. Per the germline V gene, CDR1 is MDHEN and CDR2 is SYDVKM. CDR3 nucleotide sequence: TGTGCCAGCAGTCCCCCGATGGTCTACGAGCAGTACTTC. This sequence encodes CASSPPMVYEQYF.

This chain uses TRBV27 with TRBJ2-5; 7 bases are shared with TRBD1. With 1 base clipped from V and 11 bases from J, the junction kept 7 bases outside the gene matches. This CDR3 has 13 amino acids. Germline loops: CDR1 MNHEY, CDR2 SMNVEV (reference sequence). DNA for the CDR3: TGTGCCAGCAGTTTATGGACAGGAAATGAGCAGTACTTC. Translating it yields CASSLWTGNEQYF.

This clonotype was seen only once. This chain uses TRBV20-1 with TRBJ1-2; TRBD1 matches at 9 bases. Germline values: CDR1 DFQATT, CDR2 SNEGSKA (reference sequence). This CDR3 has 13 residues. Trimming removed 3 bases from V and 6 bases from J; junction bases left unmatched: 5. CDR3 amino acids: CSARRDRVHGYTF. The CDR3 DNA reads as TGCAGTGCTAGGCGGGACAGGGTTCATGGCTACACCTTC.

This chain links TRBV7-9 with TRBJ1-4, with D tentatively TRBD1 (6 bases). CDR1 SEHNR and CDR2 FQNEAQ come from the germline V gene (reference sequence). This CDR3 comprises 13 residues. The germline V and J ends were trimmed by 2 bases and 7 bases, with 8 bases remaining between them. The CDR3 protein is CASSLWTAEKLFF. For the CDR3, the DNA is TGTGCCAGCAGCTTATGGACAGCTGAAAAACTGTTTTTT. Full variable domain (outside the CDR3, taken from reference TRBV7-9 and TRBJ1-4): DTGVSQNPRHKITKRGQNVTFRCDPISEHNRLYWYRQTLGQGPEFLTYFQNEAQLEKSRLLSDRFSAERPKGSFSTLEIQRTEQGDSAMYLCASSLWTAEKLFFGSGTQLSVL.

This sequence joins TRBV27 and TRBJ2-5; D gene unclear. The last part of the DNA fits TRBJ2-7 better; the J call may be wrong. There are 14 residues in the CDR3. Germline V CDR1 and CDR2: MNHEY, SMNVEV (reference sequence). DNA of the CDR3: TGTGCCAGCAGTTTATCGATTATCGGAAGCGAGCAGTACTTC. This gives the protein CASSLSIIGSEQYF.

The chain employs TRBV28 and TRBJ1-1; a weak D match, TRBD1 (5 bases). V was trimmed by 6 bases and J by 5 bases, leaving 16 bases between them. Germline CDR1 is MDHEN and CDR2 is SYDVKM. The CDR3 extends over 14 amino acids. CDR3: CASSDRIVATEAFF. Written as DNA, the CDR3 is TGTGCCAGCAGCGACAGAATAGTGGCAACTGAAGCTTTCTTT.

The chain combines TRBV27 with TRBJ1-5; 7 nucleotides agree with TRBD1. The CDR3 sequence is 15 residues long. J lost 6 bases, V lost 4 bases, and 9 bases had no gene match. The germline gives CDR1 MNHEY, CDR2 SMNVEV (reference sequence). The CDR3 region is CASSSVYRGGQPQHF. For the CDR3, the DNA is TGTGCCAGCAGTTCCGTTTACAGGGGAGGTCAGCCCCAGCATTTT.

This clonotype was seen a handful of times. The rearrangement links TRBV6-1 to TRBJ2-5, with D tentatively TRBD1 or TRBD2 (6 bases each). This CDR3 has 15 amino acids. V lost 6 bases and J 5 bases, leaving 19 bases between the germline ends. Germline lookup yields CDR1 MNHNS and CDR2 SASEGT. For the CDR3, the DNA is TGTGCCAGCAGGAGCCAGGGGAGGATGGCGGAGACCCAGTACTTC. Protein sequence: CASRSQGRMAETQYF.

The rearrangement uses TRBV3-1 and TRBJ1-1; a weak D match, TRBD1 (5 bases). V gave up 0 bases and J gave up 1 base, with 9 bases separating them. This CDR3 region has 15 residues. Germline V gene sequence: CDR1 LGHDT, CDR2 YNNKEL (reference sequence). The CDR3 here is CASSQEAQGNTEAFF. The CDR3 DNA reads TGTGCCAGCAGCCAAGAGGCCCAGGGGAACACTGAAGCTTTCTTT.

The chain employs TRBV9 and TRBJ2-5; tentative D call: TRBD1 (5 bases). Trimming cost V 3 bases and J 4 bases, with 19 bases left between them. Germline lookup yields CDR1 SGDLS and CDR2 YYNGEE. The CDR3 covers 16 residues. CDR3 DNA sequence: TGTGCCAGCAGCGCTTCTGGGTCAGCTAGGGGAGAGACCCAGTACTTC. As protein: CASSASGSARGETQYF. Together with reference TRBV9 and TRBJ2-5, the CDR3 gives the full variable domain: DSGVTQTPKHLITATGQRVTLRCSPRSGDLSVYWYQQSLDQGLQFLIQYYNGEERAKGNILERFSAQQFPDLHSELNLSSLELGDSALYFCASSASGSARGETQYFGPGTRLLVL.

The rearrangement joins TRBV6-8 to TRBJ1-5, with D maybe TRBD1 (6 bases). Per germline, CDR1 MNHGY and CDR2 SAAAGT. The length of the CDR3 is 13 residues. Trimming removed 4 bases from V and 9 bases from J, with 13 bases in between. The CDR3 loop is CASSSGGATPQHF. The CDR3 DNA is TGTGCCAGCAGTTCCGGGGGGGCTACGCCCCAGCATTTT.

This clonotype was counted once. This chain connects TRBV20-1 to TRBJ1-5; no reliable D call. V lost 6 bases and J 5 bases, leaving 11 bases between the germline ends. The length of the CDR3 is 12 residues. Per the germline V gene, CDR1 is DFQATT and CDR2 is SNEGSKA (reference sequence). In DNA, the CDR3 is TGCAGTGCCAGTGTGGAACATCAGCCCCAGCATTTT. Encoded protein: CSASVEHQPQHF.

The chain links TRBV12-3 or TRBV12-4 to TRBJ2-3, with D perhaps assigned TRBD1 or TRBD2 (5 bases each). V was trimmed by 6 bases and J by 1 base, leaving 8 bases between them. CDR3 length: 13 residues. Written as DNA, the CDR3 is TGTGCCAGCAGCAGGGAGCGCACAGATACGCAGTATTTT. Its protein is CASSRERTDTQYF.